These T cell receptor beta chains were read from a single sample in a study of CD8+CD57+ T cells in acquired aplastic anemia. TCRdb itself ran the reads through MiXCR, one entry per CDR3 protein. The sample lists 100,000 to 150,000 distinct CDR3 sequences, less than 50% occurring once. The sequencing sample was made of sorted CD4+, CD8+, or CD8+CD57+ T cells (not recorded which) from PBMCs. The receptors stem from a human donor with aplastic anemia. Both conserved end residues are part of each CDR3. D genes are given only for firm matches. Some rows have no size entry. The others give once, few or many, or a class for an expanded clone.

TRBJ2-7	once	15	TRBD1	TRBV19	TGTGCCAGTAGTCCATCCGGGACAGTCTCCTACGAGCAGTACTTC	CASSPSGTVSYEQYF
TRBJ1-1	many	14	.	TRBV19	TGTGCCAGTAGTACCACGGTGGGGAACACTGAAGCTTTCTTT	CASSTTVGNTEAFF
TRBJ1-1	.	15	.	TRBV4-1	TGCGCCAGCAGCCAAGAAGGTCGAGGGAACACTGAAGCTTTCTTT	CASSQEGRGNTEAFF
TRBJ2-1	many	15	TRBD1	TRBV9	TGTGCCAGCAGCGTAGGAGCAGGGGGCTACAATGAGCAGTTCTTC	CASSVGAGGYNEQFF
TRBJ1-1	.	14	.	TRBV9	TGTGCCAGCAGCGAACGGACAGCCGGCACTGAAGCTTTCTTT	CASSERTAGTEAFF
TRBJ2-2	many	13	.	TRBV7-2	TGTGCCAGCAGCTTGAATGGCGCCGGGGAGCTGTTTTTT	CASSLNGAGELFF
TRBJ2-1	.	13	TRBD2	TRBV11-2	TGTGCCAGCAGCTCCGGGGTACTAGCGCCCCAGTTCTTC	CASSSGVLAPQFF
TRBJ2-2	.	14	.	TRBV4-1	TGCGCCAGCAGCCACAATTCGAACACCGGGGAGCTGTTTTTT	CASSHNSNTGELFF
TRBJ2-2	many	15	TRBD1	TRBV2	TGTGCCAGCAGTCTAACTACAGGGGACACCGGGGAGCTGTTTTTT	CASSLTTGDTGELFF
TRBJ1-2	few	14	.	TRBV19	TGTGCCAGTAGTCCCCCGACGAGTGGCTATGGCTACACCTTC	CASSPPTSGYGYTF
TRBJ2-4	.	16	.	TRBV15	TGTGCCACCAGCAGAGATCGGGGGGGGGACAGAAACATTCAGTACTTC	CATSRDRGGDRNIQYF
TRBJ1-4	.	12	.	TRBV10-3	TGTGCCATCAGTGCTGGGAGAGAAAAACTGTTTTTT	CAISAGREKLFF
TRBJ2-7	many	15	.	TRBV6-2/TRBV6-3	TGTGCCAGCAGTTACGGGAGGGGGCAGGCCTACGAGCAGTACTTC	CASSYGRGQAYEQYF
TRBJ2-7	.	15	TRBD1	TRBV4-1	TGCGCCAGCAGCCAAGCTGGGACAGCTACCTGCGAGCAGTACTTC	CASSQAGTATCEQYF
TRBJ2-3	many	14	.	TRBV5-6	TGTGCCAGCAGCCGGGACCCAAGCACAGATACGCAGTATTTT	CASSRDPSTDTQYF
TRBJ1-6	.	16	TRBD1	TRBV6-1	TGTGCCAGCAGTCCCCGGACAGGGGCGGTTAATTCACCCCTCCACTTT	CASSPRTGAVNSPLHF
TRBJ2-5	many	16	TRBD2	TRBV20-1	TGCAGTGCTAGTCTCCCGGGACTAGCGGGGCAAGAGACCCAGTACTTC	CSASLPGLAGQETQYF
TRBJ2-1	many	13	.	TRBV7-2	TGTGCCAGCAGCGCCGACAGGACCAATGAGCAGTTCTTC	CASSADRTNEQFF
TRBJ1-2	many	16	TRBD1	TRBV9	TGTGCCAGCAGCTCCCGAACAGGGGGTGATGCCTATGGCTACACCTTC	CASSSRTGGDAYGYTF
TRBJ1-6	.	14	TRBD1	TRBV5-1	TGCGCCAGCAGCTCCGACAGGGTGGATTCACCCCTCCACTTT	CASSSDRVDSPLHF
TRBJ2-1	many	15	TRBD2	TRBV20-1	TGCAGTGCTTGCCCATCGGGGGGGCATGTCAATGAGCAGTTCTTC	CSACPSGGHVNEQFF
TRBJ1-5	many	14	.	TRBV6-5	TGTGCCAGCAGACTGAAGGGAAGCAATCAGCCCCAGCATTTT	CASRLKGSNQPQHF
TRBJ1-2	.	13	.	TRBV29-1	TGCAGCGTCGCTGGGACGGGCAGCTATGGCTACACCTTC	CSVAGTGSYGYTF
TRBJ2-1	many	16	TRBD1	TRBV7-8	TGTGCCAGCAGCCTTATACCGGGACAGGGCTTGAATGAGCAGTTCTTC	CASSLIPGQGLNEQFF
TRBJ2-2	.	12	.	TRBV29-1	TGCAGCGTTGATTTTCAGCCCGGGGAGCTGTTTTTT	CSVDFQPGELFF
TRBJ2-5	many	13	.	TRBV11-2	TGTGCCAGCAGCTTGGGGTACCAAGAGACCCAGTACTTC	CASSLGYQETQYF
TRBJ2-5	.	11	.	TRBV18	TGTGCCAGCTCAACCCCCGGGACCCAGTACTTC	CASSTPGTQYF
TRBJ2-1	many	16	TRBD2	TRBV7-9	TGTGCCAGCAGCTTTCAAAGAAGCGGGGGGAGCGATGAGCAGTTCTTC	CASSFQRSGGSDEQFF
TRBJ1-6	many	15	.	TRBV5-1	TGCGCCAGCGGGGTGGGGAGCTCCTATAATTCACCCCTCCACTTT	CASGVGSSYNSPLHF
TRBJ2-3	many	17	.	TRBV29-1	TGCAGCGTTGTTGGGATTCGACCGACCCAATCCACGGATACGCAGTATTTT	CSVVGIRPTQSTDTQYF
TRBJ2-2	many	16	.	TRBV19	TGTGCCAGTAGTATACAGGGGCCTCCAACAAGCGGGGAGCTGTTTTTT	CASSIQGPPTSGELFF
TRBJ2-3	.	15	.	TRBV2	TGTGCCAGCCTCCCTGGCTGGTCGGGGTGGGATACGCAGTATTTT	CASLPGWSGWDTQYF
TRBJ2-7	.	15	.	TRBV25-1	TGTGCCAGCAGTAAAAGTTCCAGGAGCTCCTACGAGCAGTACTTC	CASSKSSRSSYEQYF
TRBJ2-3	.	13	.	TRBV7-9	TGTGCCAGCAGCCCACCCGCGGAAGATACGCAGTATTTT	CASSPPAEDTQYF
TRBJ2-5	few	14	.	TRBV2	TGCAGTGCTAGTCCGGTAGGGGCAGGCGAGACCCAGTACTTC	CSASPVGAGETQYF
TRBJ2-7	.	13	.	TRBV7-9	TGTGCCAGCAGCTTAGGACAGGACTACGAGCAGTACTTC	CASSLGQDYEQYF
TRBJ2-2	.	14	TRBD1	TRBV25-1	TGTGCCAGCAGTGTAGGACAGGACACCGGGGAGCTGTTTTTT	CASSVGQDTGELFF
TRBJ2-7	.	14	TRBD2	TRBV10-3	TGTGCCATCAGTGAGTCAGGGACTAGCTACGAGCAGTACTTC	CAISESGTSYEQYF
TRBJ1-1	few	12	.	TRBV30	TGTGCCTGGAGTGGCCCGGGGACCAAAGCTTTCTTT	CAWSGPGTKAFF
TRBJ2-5	few	13	.	TRBV6-1	TGTGCCAGCAGTGCCCTAGGGAGGGAGACCCAGTACTTC	CASSALGRETQYF
TRBJ1-2	many	15	TRBD1	TRBV5-5	TGTGCCAGCTTACGGACCGGGACAGGGAACTATGGCTACACCTTC	CASLRTGTGNYGYTF
TRBJ2-1	.	15	TRBD2	TRBV25-1	TGTGCCAGCAGTGGGGGACTAGCGGGGAGGAATGAGCAGTTCTTC	CASSGGLAGRNEQFF
TRBJ1-2	once	15	.	TRBV10-3	TGTGCCATCAGTGAGGCGATAGGTGCTAACTATGGCTACACCTTC	CAISEAIGANYGYTF